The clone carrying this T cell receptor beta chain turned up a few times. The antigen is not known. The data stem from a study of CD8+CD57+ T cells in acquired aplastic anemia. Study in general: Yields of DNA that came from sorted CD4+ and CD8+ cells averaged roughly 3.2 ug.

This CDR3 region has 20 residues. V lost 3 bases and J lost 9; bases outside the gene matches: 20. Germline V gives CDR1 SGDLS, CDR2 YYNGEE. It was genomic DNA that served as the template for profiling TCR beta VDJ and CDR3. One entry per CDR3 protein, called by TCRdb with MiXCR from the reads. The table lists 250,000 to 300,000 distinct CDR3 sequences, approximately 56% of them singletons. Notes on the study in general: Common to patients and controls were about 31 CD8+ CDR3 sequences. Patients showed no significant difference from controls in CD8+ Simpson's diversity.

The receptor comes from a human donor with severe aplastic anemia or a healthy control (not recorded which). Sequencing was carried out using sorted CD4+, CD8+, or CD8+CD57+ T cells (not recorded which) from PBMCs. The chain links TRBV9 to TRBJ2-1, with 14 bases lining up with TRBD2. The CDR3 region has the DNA TGTGCCAGCAGCGCGCGACTAGCGGGGGGGGCTTCCCCCTTCAATAGTGAGCAGTTCTTC. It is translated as CASSARLAGGASPFNSEQFF.